These 13 T cell receptor beta chains came from one sample sequenced in a study of cytomegalovirus exposure and HLA in healthy donors (dated by TCRdb to about 2017). The library was obtained by the immunoSEQ multiplex PCR assay. For the multiplex PCR, a mixture combining 60 forward primers for TCR Vbeta segments and 13 reverse primers for TCR Jbeta segments was used. This immuneACCESS table, as held by TCRdb, lists in-frame sequences with V and J called but not all clones. Of the missing ones, under half trace to an unresolved V gene in checked studies; the others have no known cause. The sample table contains roughly 120,000 clones; only one count was recorded for 77% of them. The ten top clones hold under 6.5% of the sample. Sequencing was done on a sample of PBMCs. Receptors were obtained from a man aged 18 to 30 in good health and CMV-seropositive.

In the case of this clone: One junction end disagrees with the germline gene, perhaps due to a read error. The chain is built from TRBV19 and TRBJ2-3; D not certain. CDR3 length: 12 amino acids. Germline loops: CDR1 LNHDA, CDR2 SQIVND (reference sequence). The CDR3 protein is CASSIGRGSVCF. The CDR3 bases are TGTGCCAGTAGTATAGGCAGAGGCAGCGTGTGTTTT.

This rearrangement joins TRBV7-3 to TRBJ2-1; possible D gene TRBD2, 5 bases. Germline V lookup: CDR1 SGHTA, CDR2 FQGTGA. The V end lost 5 bases, the J end lost 0 bases, and 11 bases lay between the germline ends. This CDR3 spans 15 amino acids. DNA of the CDR3: TGTGCCAGCAGCCCCAACAGCGGCTCCTACAATGAGCAGTTCTTC. It encodes CASSPNSGSYNEQFF.

The gene calls are TRBV19 and TRBJ1-5, with D possibly being TRBD1 (6 bases). V shed 5 bases and J shed 5 bases, with 16 bases lying between them. The CDR3 has 15 amino acids. Germline CDR1 is LNHDA and CDR2 is SQIVND (reference sequence). The CDR3 nucleotides are TGTGCCAGTAGTGCCCCGGGGGGGCAGGATCAGCCCCAGCATTTT. Its translation is CASSAPGGQDQPQHF.

The chain is built from TRBV6-5 and TRBJ2-3, with 7 bases lining up with TRBD2. Per germline, CDR1 MNHEY and CDR2 SVGAGI. The CDR3 totals 13 residues. V trimming: 7 bases; J trimming: 6 bases; junction bases outside the gene matches: 7. CDR3: CASKAGDGDTQYF. CDR3 DNA: TGTGCCAGCAAGGCGGGGGACGGGGATACGCAGTATTTT.

The chain links TRBV10-3 to TRBJ2-2, with 8 bases fitting TRBD1. The CDR3 is 16 residues long. The germline gives CDR1 ENHRY, CDR2 SYGVKD. The junction had 1 base not matched to a gene; V was cut back by 1 base and J by 0 bases. The CDR3 sequence: CAISEWGQANTGELFF. In DNA, the CDR3 is TGTGCCATCAGTGAGTGGGGACAGGCGAACACCGGGGAGCTGTTTTTT.

The chain recombines TRBV5-1 with TRBJ1-6, with a weak D call TRBD1 (6 bases). Per the germline V gene, CDR1 is SGHRS and CDR2 is YFSETQ. V was cut by 2 bases and J by 5 bases, with 14 bases left in between. CDR3 length: 16 residues. The CDR3 nucleotides are TGCGCCAGCAGCTTTTCGGGACACGAAAATAATTCACCCCTCCACTTT. This encodes CASSFSGHENNSPLHF.

The chain is built from TRBV7-9 and TRBJ1-1, with D perhaps TRBD1 (6 bases). In germline, CDR1 is SEHNR, CDR2 FQNEAQ (reference sequence). V lost 6 bases and J lost 1, with 9 bases in between. This CDR3 has 13 residues. CDR3: CASRKTGNTEAFF. The CDR3 DNA sequence: TGTGCCAGCAGGAAGACAGGGAACACTGAAGCTTTCTTT.

The rearrangement links TRBV18 to TRBJ1-3; D possibly corresponds to TRBD1 (5 bases). CDR3 length equals 15 residues. V was pared by 1 base and J by 1 base, with 8 bases between. The V gene's germline CDR1 is KGHSH and CDR2 LQKENI. CDR3 sequence: CASSPRQGSGNTIYF. For the CDR3, the DNA is TGTGCCAGCTCACCACGTCAGGGATCTGGAAACACCATATATTTT.

This clone came up once. This sequence joins TRBV5-1 and TRBJ1-3; D is perhaps TRBD1 (5 bases). The CDR3 length is 19 residues. The V end lost 0 bases, the J end lost 6 bases, and 25 bases lay between the germline ends. Germline V lookup: CDR1 SGHRS, CDR2 YFSETQ. The CDR3 is CASSLEGPFLMGIVNTIYF. In DNA form, the CDR3 reads TGCGCCAGCAGCTTGGAGGGGCCCTTCCTGATGGGAATTGTAAACACCATATATTTT.

The rearrangement links TRBV19 to TRBJ1-5; D is unclear. Germline CDR1 reads LNHDA; CDR2 reads SQIVND (reference sequence). Trimming left V 7 bases short and J 9 bases short, with 13 bases between. The length of the CDR3 is 12 residues. CDR3 residues: CASTTSGAPQHF. The CDR3 nucleotides are TGTGCCAGTACCACTTCGGGAGCGCCCCAGCATTTT.

The chain combines TRBV19 with TRBJ1-2; D call uncertain. Germline loops: CDR1 LNHDA, CDR2 SQIVND (reference sequence). The CDR3 covers 12 residues. V was shortened by 6 bases and J by 3 bases, with 8 bases between the two germline ends. The CDR3 protein is CASSLAYYGYTF. CDR3 coding DNA: TGTGCCAGTAGCTTGGCTTACTATGGCTACACCTTC.

The chain uses TRBV7-2 and TRBJ1-2, with 8 bases fitting TRBD1. Looked up from germline, CDR1 is SGHTA and CDR2 is FQGNSA. CDR3 size: 12 residues. With 5 bases clipped from V and 6 bases from J, the junction kept 2 bases outside the gene matches. The CDR3 sequence is CASSQQGDGYTF. In DNA form, the CDR3 reads TGTGCCAGCAGCCAACAGGGGGATGGCTACACCTTC.

This chain uses TRBV14 with TRBJ1-5; 7 bases fit TRBD1. Trimming took 0 bases from V and 0 from J; bases not matched to a gene: 11. Germline assignment: CDR1 SGHDN and CDR2 FVKESK. This CDR3 comprises 19 residues. In DNA form, the CDR3 reads TGTGCCAGCAGCCAAGATGAGGGGGCAATTTCTGGTAGCAATCAGCCCCAGCATTTT. It yields the protein CASSQDEGAISGSNQPQHF.